This T cell receptor beta chain was observed in a study of blood T cell repertoires in COVID-19. Participant ages covered about 18 to 89 years across 24 US areas. Cohort 3 donors were reported recovered after two negative PCRs, clearance, or symptom resolution. Per the germline V gene, CDR1 is MDHEN and CDR2 is SYDVKM. This CDR3 spans 14 amino acids. The V gene lost 5 bases and the J gene lost 6 bases, with 14 bases spanning the gap. Methods used by the authors: Amplification from reference gene primers served as the basis for estimated nucleated cell counts. The table came from immunoSEQ multiplex PCR; TCRdb's copy has only in-frame clones and leaves some out. V, J and clone size derive from that table, while D and trimming were established from the DNA sequence. The table shows roughly 180,000 clones, with more than 65% occurring only once.

This clonotype was sampled from a man aged 50-59 years who had recovered from COVID-19. The chain recombines TRBV28 with TRBJ2-4; D is perhaps TRBD2 (6 bases). Sequencing was performed on PBMCs or T cells enriched from blood (not recorded which). CDR3 region: CASSGRGGANIQYF. In DNA, the CDR3 is TGTGCCAGCAGTGGACGTGGCGGGGCAAACATTCAGTACTTC.